This entry describes one TCR beta chain. Its antigen is not identified. Data came from immunoSEQ multiplex PCR; TCRdb stores just in-frame clones and leaves some out. The profile shows approximately 130,000 clones, 89% of them singletons. The CDR3 extends over 13 amino acids. V lost 4 bases to trimming and J lost 1 base, with 7 bases between them. Germline CDR1 is LGHNA and CDR2 is YNFKEQ. This entry is derived from a study of T cell responses to AZD1222 COVID-19 vaccine. Study findings and constraints: Repertoires in all cases were sampled only once the peak T cell response had passed. Donors were chiefly white British, with a greater number of females, and clonal diversity was perhaps underestimated. With dominance at 160-218 and 743-854, vaccine-associated CD4 TCRs spanned spike.

The chain combines TRBV4-2 with TRBJ1-1; D gene uncertain. Source: peripheral blood, taken 28 days after the second AZD1222 dose. The clonotype comes from an adult who received the AZD1222 COVID-19 vaccine. Here the CDR3 DNA reads TGTGCCAGCAGCCTACAGACGAACACTGAAGCTTTCTTT. The encoded protein is CASSLQTNTEAFF.